A selection of T cell receptor beta chains follows, all from one sample in a study of human thymus T cells. Profiled with immunoSEQ multiplex PCR; TCRdb holds only in-frame clones, not every one. The table records 120,000 or so clones, about 94% of them present only once. The sample comprised thymus tissue. The receptors were sampled from a boy under two years old with a congenital heart defect but otherwise immunologically healthy. Both conserved end residues are part of each CDR3. D genes are given only for firm matches. Size tells how often a clone was seen (once, few, many) or the class of an expanded clone, and some rows leave it out.

j_call d_call clone_size v_call cdr3_aa cdr3_nt
TRBJ2-3 - - TRBV2 CASREAGGTDTQYF TGTGCCAGCAGGGAGGCGGGTGGCACAGATACGCAGTATTTT
TRBJ1-2 - - TRBV4-2 CASSQAGLYGYTF TGTGCCAGCAGCCAAGCGGGACTCTATGGCTACACCTTC
TRBJ2-5 - - TRBV19 CASSIGFRRLGQKTQYF TGTGCCAGTAGTATAGGGTTTAGGAGGCTAGGTCAAAAGACCCAGTACTTC
TRBJ1-6 - - TRBV7-2 CASSLTGGGSPLHF TGTGCCAGCAGCTTAACCGGAGGTGGTTCACCCCTCCACTTT
TRBJ2-7 TRBD2 - TRBV30 CAWKRGGSYEQYF TGTGCCTGGAAGCGGGGGGGTTCCTACGAGCAGTACTTC
TRBJ1-5 - - TRBV7-9 CASSNTGRQPQHF TGTGCCAGCAGCAATACAGGGCGTCAGCCCCAGCATTTT
TRBJ1-3 - - TRBV12-5 CASGPGAGNTIYF TGTGCTAGTGGTCCAGGGGCTGGAAACACCATATATTTT
TRBJ1-2 - - TRBV5-1 CASSLAGGYGYTF TGCGCCAGCAGCTTGGCCGGAGGGTATGGCTACACCTTC
TRBJ1-3 - - TRBV15 CATSRGPGDTIYF TGTGCCACCAGCAGAGGTCCGGGCGACACCATATATTTT
TRBJ2-7 TRBD2 - TRBV4-3 CASSHLTGLANEQYF TGCGCCAGCAGCCATCTTACGGGACTAGCGAACGAGCAGTACTTC
TRBJ1-2 TRBD1 - TRBV30 CAYRDRNRSYGYTF TGTGCCTACCGGGACAGGAATCGGAGCTATGGCTACACCTTC
TRBJ2-5 TRBD2 - TRBV4-1 CASSRPLAGGTQETQYF TGCGCCAGCAGCCGCCCCTTGGCGGGGGGCACTCAAGAGACCCAGTACTTC
TRBJ2-3 TRBD2 - TRBV11-2 CASSLRGGTDTQYF TGTGCCAGCAGCTTACGGGGGGGAACAGATACGCAGTATTTT
TRBJ2-3 - - TRBV7-2 CASRGDTAGFHTQYF TGTGCCAGCAGAGGGGACACAGCCGGGTTTCATACGCAGTATTTT
TRBJ2-6 TRBD1 - TRBV10-3 CAISAGQGSSGANVLTF TGTGCCATCAGTGCGGGACAGGGGAGCTCTGGGGCCAACGTCCTGACTTTC
TRBJ2-5 - - TRBV4-2 CASSQEILSEGKETQYF TGTGCCAGCAGCCAAGAGATCCTTTCGGAGGGCAAAGAGACCCAGTACTTC
TRBJ1-6 TRBD1 - TRBV10-3 CAISGGTGGISPLHF TGTGCCATCAGTGGGGGGACAGGGGGGATATCACCCCTCCACTTT
TRBJ2-7 TRBD2 once TRBV4-1 CASSQSVGSGGPRYEQYF TGCGCCAGCAGCCAAAGCGTAGGTAGCGGGGGGCCACGGTACGAGCAGTACTTC
TRBJ2-7 - - TRBV7-6 CASSLKKGPPYEQYF TGTGCCAGCAGCTTAAAGAAGGGCCCCCCCTACGAGCAGTACTTC
TRBJ2-3 - - TRBV7-3 CASSCTGGPQYF TGTGCCAGCAGCTGTACCGGGGGCCCACAGTATTTT
TRBJ1-1 - - TRBV5-1 CASSLGRTEAFF TGCGCCAGCAGCCTGGGACGCACTGAAGCTTTCTTT
TRBJ1-2 - - TRBV28 CASQERDRGGYTF TGTGCCAGCCAGGAGAGGGATAGAGGTGGCTACACCTTC
TRBJ1-4 - - TRBV2 CASSDALSGPTNEKLFF TGTGCCAGCAGTGATGCCCTCTCCGGACCAACTAATGAAAAACTGTTTTTT
TRBJ2-7 TRBD1 - TRBV28 CASSRRTHPPDRDEQYF TGTGCCAGCAGTCGACGGACTCACCCTCCTGACAGGGACGAGCAGTACTTC
TRBJ2-5 - - TRBV11-2 CASSQYGDETQGGTQYF TGTGCCAGCAGCCAATATGGGGATGAGACACAGGGTGGGACCCAGTACTTC
TRBJ1-1 TRBD1 few TRBV28 CASSPGQGGGTEAFF TGTGCCAGCAGTCCCGGACAGGGCGGGGGGACTGAAGCTTTCTTT
TRBJ2-1 - few TRBV4-1 CASSRAQGSYNEQFF TGCGCCAGCAGCCGAGCACAGGGCTCCTACAATGAGCAGTTCTTC
TRBJ2-1 - - TRBV2 CASSGLSYNEQFF TGTGCCAGCAGTGGACTCTCCTACAATGAGCAGTTCTTC